Shown below are 18 T cell receptor beta chains from a single sample sequenced in a study of cytomegalovirus exposure and HLA in healthy donors. The PCR contained 60 Vbeta and 13 Jbeta primers. The data were produced by immunoSEQ multiplex PCR, yet TCRdb's version contains in-frame clones alone and is incomplete. Of approximately 150,000 clones in the sample, around 80% are singletons; the top ten hold roughly 1.5%. Material for sequencing was PBMCs. The receptors here all came from a woman between 18 and 30 years old in good health and CMV-seronegative.

CDR3 residues: CSVEAPLDRGNTIYF. CDR3 sequence (DNA): TGCAGCGTTGAAGCCCCTCTTGACAGGGGGAATACCATATATTTT. The chain has TRBV29-1 and TRBJ1-3; 9 nucleotides match TRBD1. V gave up 1 base and J gave up 10 bases; unmatched junction bases: 11. The germline gives CDR1 SQVTM, CDR2 ANQGSEA. This CDR3 spans 15 amino acids.

This clone has just one count. The chain is built from TRBV6-4 and TRBJ1-1; TRBD1 might be the D (6 bases). The V end was cut by 5 bases, the J end by 1 base, with 11 bases between. Germline V lookup: CDR1 MRHNA, CDR2 SNTAGT. CDR3 length: 14 residues. The CDR3 DNA follows: TGTGCCAGCAGTCCGACAGGTCCGAACACTGAAGCTTTCTTT. It yields the protein CASSPTGPNTEAFF.

This clone came up a few times. V gene TRBV15 combines with J gene TRBJ1-1; no clear D. Per the germline V gene, CDR1 is LNHNV and CDR2 is YYDKDF (reference sequence). Trimming removed 0 bases from V and 0 bases from J, with 8 bases in between. The CDR3 has 15 residues. The CDR3 loop is CATSRDLVLNTEAFF. DNA for the CDR3: TGTGCCACCAGCAGAGATCTAGTCTTGAACACTGAAGCTTTCTTT. Looking up the rest from reference TRBV15 and TRBJ1-1 gives the full variable domain: DAMVIQNPRYQVTQFGKPVTLSCSQTLNHNVMYWYQQKSSQAPKLLFHYYDKDFNNEADTPDNFQSRRPNTSFCFLDIRSPGLGDTAMYLCATSRDLVLNTEAFFGQGTRLTVV.

This clone was seen a few times. This sequence joins TRBV6-5 and TRBJ2-1, with 10 bases matching TRBD1. Germline V gene data show CDR1 as MNHEY and CDR2 as SVGAGI. The CDR3 has 15 residues. V shed 7 bases, J shed 4 bases, and the junction held 7 bases outside the gene matches. The CDR3 region is CASNDGQGGYNEQFF. CDR3 DNA: TGTGCCAGCAACGACGGACAGGGGGGGTACAATGAGCAGTTCTTC.

The chain combines TRBV7-9 with TRBJ2-1; TRBD2 matches 7 bases. The CDR3 sequence is 15 residues long. Trimming removed 5 bases from V and 2 bases from J; junction bases left unmatched: 6. The germline CDR1 and CDR2 sequences are SEHNR and FQNEAQ (reference sequence). The DNA for the CDR3 is TGTGCCAGCAGCCCCCTGGGAGGGCCCTACAATGAGCAGTTCTTC. Its protein product is CASSPLGGPYNEQFF.

The chain combines TRBV10-2 with TRBJ1-5; D is uncertain. Deletions cut 0 bases from V and 0 bases from J, with 6 bases between. CDR3 size: 15 residues. Germline assignment: CDR1 WSHSY and CDR2 SAAADI. The CDR3 DNA reads TGCGCCAGCAGTGAGTCGGGCTATAGCAATCAGCCCCAGCATTTT. Translation gives CASSESGYSNQPQHF.

The rearrangement joins TRBV30 to TRBJ2-1, with 11 bases matching TRBD2. Trimming at V came to 2 bases and at J to 2 bases, leaving 8 bases not matched to a gene. Looked up from germline, CDR1 is GTSNPN and CDR2 is SVGIG (reference sequence). The CDR3 totals 17 residues. CDR3 bases: TGTGCCTGGAGTTTCGGGACTAGCGGACCTGCCTACAATGAGCAGTTCTTC. Its protein product is CAWSFGTSGPAYNEQFF.

The rearrangement links TRBV4-1 to TRBJ2-1; 9 bases are shared with TRBD2. Germline V lookup: CDR1 MGHRA, CDR2 YSYEKL. The CDR3 runs 13 residues. V was clipped by 4 bases and J by 8 bases; unmatched bases: 3. The CDR3 sequence is CASSLRLADEQFF. In DNA form, the CDR3 reads TGCGCCAGCAGCCTTCGACTAGCGGATGAGCAGTTCTTC.

The chain uses TRBV10-3 and TRBJ1-3; D unresolved. The V end lost 0 bases, the J end lost 0 bases, and 6 bases lay between the germline ends. The CDR3 has 15 residues. Germline-derived CDR1 and CDR2 are ENHRY and SYGVKD. This chain's CDR3 is CAISESTSSGNTIYF. In DNA form, the CDR3 reads TGTGCCATCAGTGAGTCAACTAGCTCTGGAAACACCATATATTTT.

The chain joins TRBV5-1 to TRBJ2-2; perhaps TRBD2 as D (6 bases). With 4 bases removed from V and 2 bases from J, the gap between germline ends came to 9 bases. The CDR3 contains 14 residues. Germline values: CDR1 SGHRS, CDR2 YFSETQ. The CDR3 sequence: CASSEAGNTGELFF. As DNA, the CDR3 is TGCGCCAGCAGCGAAGCGGGTAACACCGGGGAGCTGTTTTTT.

The rearrangement uses TRBV7-2 and TRBJ2-5; D may be TRBD2 (6 bases). The CDR3 totals 15 residues. Trimming took off 1 base at V and 4 bases at J, with 13 bases between the two ends. Germline CDR1 reads SGHTA; CDR2 reads FQGNSA. The CDR3 protein is CASSLVGGPGETQYF. The CDR3 region has the DNA TGTGCCAGCAGCTTAGTAGGAGGGCCAGGAGAGACCCAGTACTTC.

The chain is built from TRBV2 and TRBJ1-2; 9 bases are shared with TRBD1. After removal of 4 bases from V and 7 bases from J, the junction contained 1 base not matched to a gene. The CDR3 is made up of 12 amino acids. Germline CDR1 SNHLY, CDR2 FYNNEI. CDR3 region: CASSVQGAGYTF. Written as DNA, the CDR3 is TGTGCCAGCAGTGTACAGGGGGCTGGCTACACCTTC.

This clone was observed a single time. The V and J genes are TRBV2 and TRBJ1-2; D is uncertain. This CDR3 has 13 amino acids. The V end was cut by 6 bases, the J end by 1 base, with 9 bases between. CDR1 is SNHLY and CDR2 is FYNNEI in the germline V gene. Written as DNA, the CDR3 is TGTGCCAGCAGGCCGGTCCGTAACTATGGCTACACCTTC. Protein product: CASRPVRNYGYTF.

This chain links TRBV7-9 with TRBJ1-2; D is uncertain. The CDR3 has 13 residues. Germline loops: CDR1 SEHNR, CDR2 FQNEAQ (reference sequence). With 3 bases removed from V and 6 bases from J, the gap between germline ends came to 11 bases. The CDR3 DNA sequence: TGTGCCAGCAGCTTGGGAGGGATTGATGGCTACACCTTC. This codes for CASSLGGIDGYTF. Using reference TRBV7-9 and TRBJ1-2 for the parts outside the CDR3, the full variable domain is DTGVSQNPRHKITKRGQNVTFRCDPISEHNRLYWYRQTLGQGPEFLTYFQNEAQLEKSRLLSDRFSAERPKGSFSTLEIQRTEQGDSAMYLCASSLGGIDGYTFGSGTRLTVV.

This sequence joins TRBV5-1 and TRBJ1-1, with 10 bases fitting TRBD1. Germline V gene data show CDR1 as SGHRS and CDR2 as YFSETQ. There are 14 residues in the CDR3. With V trimmed by 4 bases and J by 10 bases, 10 bases remained unmatched. The chain's CDR3 is CASSPGQGGIRAFF. The CDR3 coding sequence is TGCGCCAGCAGCCCCGGACAGGGGGGAATTCGAGCTTTCTTT.

There are a few counts of this clone. The J gene is TRBJ2-7, the V gene TRBV29-1; the match to TRBD2 covers 8 bases. Germline V gives CDR1 SQVTM, CDR2 ANQGSEA. The CDR3 runs to 13 residues. V was pared by 4 bases and J by 7 bases, with 9 bases of the junction left unmatched. CDR3 sequence: CSVVYGAGGEQYF. Written as DNA, the CDR3 is TGCAGCGTTGTCTATGGGGCGGGGGGTGAGCAGTACTTC.

This clone turned up a few times. This chain uses TRBV30 with TRBJ2-1, with D possibly being TRBD2 (5 bases). Trimming removed 3 bases from V and 2 bases from J, with 11 bases in between. The germline V gene has CDR1 GTSNPN and CDR2 SVGIG (reference sequence). The CDR3 is made up of 14 amino acids. The CDR3 sequence: CAWRSREAYNEQFF. The CDR3 bases are TGTGCCTGGAGGTCACGGGAAGCCTACAATGAGCAGTTCTTC.

The J gene is TRBJ2-1, the V gene TRBV18; 7 bases fit TRBD2. Trimming took 3 bases from V and 5 from J; bases not matched to a gene: 10. This CDR3 is built from 16 residues. Germline loops: CDR1 KGHSH, CDR2 LQKENI. The CDR3 region has the DNA TGTGCCAGCTCACCCATGAAAAGCGGGGTAAACAATGAGCAGTTCTTC. It yields the protein CASSPMKSGVNNEQFF.